This T cell receptor beta chain derives from a study of Ad26.COV2.S vaccination and SARS-CoV-2 variants. This clone has ten or more counts. What it binds is not known. Germline CDR1 is SGHRS and CDR2 is YFSETQ. Trimming shortened V by 7 bases and J by 7 bases, and 24 bases separated the two germline ends. The CDR3 is 16 residues long. Sequencing used immunoSEQ multiplex PCR; TCRdb keeps in-frame clones, though not all of them. This sample has 300,000 to 350,000 clones; 85% occur once, and the top ten carry around 2.2%. Treatment of the sample: around 19 received Ad26.COV2.S at low or high dose, single or two shots; a few received placebo; per-sample allocation not given. Sampling was performed 63 days after the first vaccine or placebo injection. Study observations and caveats: Total T cell responses may have been underestimated by the TCR breadth and depth analyses.

The receptor was isolated from a person between 18 and 65 years old who received the Ad26.COV2.S COVID-19 vaccine or a placebo. The chain carries TRBV5-1 and TRBJ1-3, with D tentatively TRBD1 (5 bases). Sequenced material: peripheral blood, taken in a trial of Ad26.COV2.S vaccine versus placebo. CDR3 protein: CASSLSGATDGNTIYF. DNA of the CDR3: TGCGCCAGCTCCCTGTCCGGGGCGACTGATGGGAACACCATATATTTT.